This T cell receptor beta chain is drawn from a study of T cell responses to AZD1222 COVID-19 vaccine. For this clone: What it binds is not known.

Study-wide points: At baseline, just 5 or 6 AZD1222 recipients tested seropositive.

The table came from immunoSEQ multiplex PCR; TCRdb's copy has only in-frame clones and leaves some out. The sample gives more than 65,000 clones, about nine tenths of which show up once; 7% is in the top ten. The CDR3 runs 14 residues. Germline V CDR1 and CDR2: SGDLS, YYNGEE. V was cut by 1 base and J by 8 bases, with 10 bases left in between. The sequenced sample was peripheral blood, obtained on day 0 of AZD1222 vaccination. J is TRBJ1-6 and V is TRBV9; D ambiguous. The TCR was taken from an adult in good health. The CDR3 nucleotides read TGTGCCAGCAGCGTACGGGCGGTGGATTCACCCCTCCACTTT. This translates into CASSVRAVDSPLHF.